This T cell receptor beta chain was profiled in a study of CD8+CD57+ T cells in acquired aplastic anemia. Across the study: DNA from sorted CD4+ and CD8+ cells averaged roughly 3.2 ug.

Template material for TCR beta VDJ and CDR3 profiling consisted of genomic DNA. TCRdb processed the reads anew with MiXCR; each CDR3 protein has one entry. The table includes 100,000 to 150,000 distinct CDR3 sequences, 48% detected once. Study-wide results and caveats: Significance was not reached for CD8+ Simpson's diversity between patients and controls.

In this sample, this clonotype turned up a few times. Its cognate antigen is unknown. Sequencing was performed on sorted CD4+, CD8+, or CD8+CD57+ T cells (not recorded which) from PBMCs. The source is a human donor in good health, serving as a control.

This CDR3 is CASSQGRGQPQHF. Here the CDR3 DNA reads TGTGCCAGCAGCCAAGGACGTGGTCAGCCCCAGCATTTT. The rearrangement uses TRBV5-4 and TRBJ1-5, with no clear D. CDR3 length: 13 amino acids. Per the germline V gene, CDR1 is SGHNT and CDR2 is YYREEE (reference sequence). Trimming removed 4 bases at V and 6 bases at J, with 11 bases between.